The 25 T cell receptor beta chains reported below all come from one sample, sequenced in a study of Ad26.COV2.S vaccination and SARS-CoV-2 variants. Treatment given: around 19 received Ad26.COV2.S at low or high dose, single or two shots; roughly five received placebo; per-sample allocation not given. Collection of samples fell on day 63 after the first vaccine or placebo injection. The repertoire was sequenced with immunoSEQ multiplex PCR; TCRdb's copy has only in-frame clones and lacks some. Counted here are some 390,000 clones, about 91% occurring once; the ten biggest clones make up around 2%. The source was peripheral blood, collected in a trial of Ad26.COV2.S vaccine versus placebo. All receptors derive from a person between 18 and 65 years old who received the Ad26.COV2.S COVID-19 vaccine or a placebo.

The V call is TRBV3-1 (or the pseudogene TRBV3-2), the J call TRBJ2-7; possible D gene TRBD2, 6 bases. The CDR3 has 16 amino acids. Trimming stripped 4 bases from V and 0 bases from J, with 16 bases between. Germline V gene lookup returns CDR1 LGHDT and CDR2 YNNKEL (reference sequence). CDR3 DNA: TGTGCCAGCAGCCCCCCTTGGGGACTCGGCTCCTACGAGCAGTACTTC. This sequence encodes CASSPPWGLGSYEQYF.

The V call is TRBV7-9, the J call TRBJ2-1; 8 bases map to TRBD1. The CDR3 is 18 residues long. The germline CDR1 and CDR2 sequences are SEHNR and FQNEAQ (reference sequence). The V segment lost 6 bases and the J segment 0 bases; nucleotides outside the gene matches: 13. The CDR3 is CASRTLTGGKGSYNEQFF. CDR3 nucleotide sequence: TGTGCCAGCAGGACCCTAACAGGGGGTAAGGGCTCCTACAATGAGCAGTTCTTC.

The CDR3 coding sequence is TGTGCCAGCAGGGACCAGCCAGATACGCAGTATTTT. This sequence encodes CASRDQPDTQYF. The rearrangement uses TRBV7-8 and TRBJ2-3; D is ambiguous. Trimming took 6 bases from V and 4 from J, leaving 8 bases between them. The CDR3 sequence is 12 residues long. Germline lookup yields CDR1 SGHVS and CDR2 FQNEAQ.

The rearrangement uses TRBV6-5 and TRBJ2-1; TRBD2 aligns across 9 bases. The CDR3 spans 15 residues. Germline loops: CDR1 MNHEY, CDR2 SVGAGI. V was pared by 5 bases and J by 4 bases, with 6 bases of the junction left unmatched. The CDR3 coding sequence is TGTGCCAGCAGTCCTCTAGCGGGACAGTACAATGAGCAGTTCTTC. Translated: CASSPLAGQYNEQFF.

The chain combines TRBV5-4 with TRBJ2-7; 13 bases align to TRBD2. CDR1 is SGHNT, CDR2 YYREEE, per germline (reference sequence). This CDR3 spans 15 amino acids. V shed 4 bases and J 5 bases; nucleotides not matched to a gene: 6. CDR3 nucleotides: TGTGCCAGCAGCGAGGGACTAGCGGGATCCCACGAGCAGTACTTC. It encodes CASSEGLAGSHEQYF.

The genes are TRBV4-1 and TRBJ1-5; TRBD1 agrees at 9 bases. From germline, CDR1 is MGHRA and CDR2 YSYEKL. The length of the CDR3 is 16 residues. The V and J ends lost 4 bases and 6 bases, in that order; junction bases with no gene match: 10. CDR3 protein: CASSPRLTGGVQPQHF. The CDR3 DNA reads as TGCGCCAGCAGCCCGAGGCTAACAGGGGGCGTTCAGCCCCAGCATTTT.

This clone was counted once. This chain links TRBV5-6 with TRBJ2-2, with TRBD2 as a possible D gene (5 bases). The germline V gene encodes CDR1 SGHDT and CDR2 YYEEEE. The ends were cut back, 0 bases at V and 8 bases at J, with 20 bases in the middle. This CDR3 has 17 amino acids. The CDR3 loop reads CASSLGLVVISGGELFF. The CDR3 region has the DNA TGTGCCAGCAGCTTGGGGCTAGTAGTCATTTCGGGAGGGGAGCTGTTTTTT.

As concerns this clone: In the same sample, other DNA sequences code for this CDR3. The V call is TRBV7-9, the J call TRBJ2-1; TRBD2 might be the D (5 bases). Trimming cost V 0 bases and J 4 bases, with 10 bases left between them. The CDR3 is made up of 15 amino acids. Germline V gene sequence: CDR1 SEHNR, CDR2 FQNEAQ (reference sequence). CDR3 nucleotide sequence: TGTGCCAGCAGCTTAGCGAGCGGCCTTTACAATGAGCAGTTCTTC. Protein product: CASSLASGLYNEQFF.

The CDR3 protein is CASSEGDRDQPQHF. Here the CDR3 DNA reads TGTGCCAGCTCGGAAGGGGACAGGGATCAGCCCCAGCATTTT. The chain employs TRBV18 and TRBJ1-5; 9 bases are a match to TRBD1. In germline, CDR1 is KGHSH, CDR2 LQKENI. V shed 6 bases and J 5 bases; nucleotides not matched to a gene: 5. This CDR3 is 14 amino acids long.

CDR3 sequence reads: CAWSRNLGTQPQHF. The CDR3 nucleotides are TGTGCCTGGAGTCGGAACTTGGGGACTCAGCCCCAGCATTTT. This rearrangement joins TRBV30 to TRBJ1-5, with TRBD1 as a possible D gene (5 bases). The CDR3 consists of 14 residues. Between the trimmed V and J ends, which lost 2 bases and 6 bases, there was a span of 14 bases. The germline gives CDR1 GTSNPN, CDR2 SVGIG (reference sequence).

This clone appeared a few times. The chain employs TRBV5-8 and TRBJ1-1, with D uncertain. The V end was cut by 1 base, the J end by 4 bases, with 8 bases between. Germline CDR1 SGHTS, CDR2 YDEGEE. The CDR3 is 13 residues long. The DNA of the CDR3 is TGTGCCAGCAGCTTGTCGACCCGCACTGAAGCTTTCTTT. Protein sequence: CASSLSTRTEAFF.

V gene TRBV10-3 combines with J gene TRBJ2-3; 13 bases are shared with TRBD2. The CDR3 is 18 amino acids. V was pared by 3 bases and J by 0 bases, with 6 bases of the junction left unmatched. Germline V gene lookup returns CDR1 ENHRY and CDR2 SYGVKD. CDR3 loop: CAISDPGLAGDSTDTQYF. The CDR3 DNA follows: TGTGCCATCAGTGACCCAGGACTAGCGGGAGATAGCACAGATACGCAGTATTTT.

The CDR3 DNA reads as TGTGCCAGCAGCGTAGCTCTGGGTGGCGAGCAGTACTTC. Translated: CASSVALGGEQYF. The chain recombines TRBV9 with TRBJ2-7; D is unresolved. The CDR3 sequence is 13 residues long. With 0 bases removed from V and 6 bases from J, the gap between germline ends came to 10 bases. Germline CDR1 SGDLS, CDR2 YYNGEE. The entire variable domain, with the rest obtained from reference TRBV9 and TRBJ2-7, is as follows: DSGVTQTPKHLITATGQRVTLRCSPRSGDLSVYWYQQSLDQGLQFLIQYYNGEERAKGNILERFSAQQFPDLHSELNLSSLELGDSALYFCASSVALGGEQYFGPGTRLTVT.

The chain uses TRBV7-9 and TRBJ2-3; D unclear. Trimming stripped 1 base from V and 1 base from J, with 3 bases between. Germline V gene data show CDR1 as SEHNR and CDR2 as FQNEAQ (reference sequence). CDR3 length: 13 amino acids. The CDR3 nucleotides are TGTGCCAGCAGCTTAGAGGGCACAGATACGCAGTATTTT. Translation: CASSLEGTDTQYF.

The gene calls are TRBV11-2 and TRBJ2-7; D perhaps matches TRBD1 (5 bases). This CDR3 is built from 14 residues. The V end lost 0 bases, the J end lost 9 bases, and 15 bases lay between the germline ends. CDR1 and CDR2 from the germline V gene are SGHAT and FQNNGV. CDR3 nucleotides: TGTGCCAGCAGCTTAGATCGGGCAGGGATTACGCAGTACTTC. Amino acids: CASSLDRAGITQYF.

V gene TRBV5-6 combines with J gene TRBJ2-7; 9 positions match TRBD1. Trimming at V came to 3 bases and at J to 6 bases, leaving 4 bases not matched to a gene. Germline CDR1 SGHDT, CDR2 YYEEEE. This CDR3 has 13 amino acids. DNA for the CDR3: TGTGCCAGCAGCTCGGGACAGGGCCCCGAGCAGTACTTC. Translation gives CASSSGQGPEQYF.

Here the CDR3 DNA reads TGTGCCAGCAGTCGAGGGACAGGGGGGTCTACTGAAAAACTGTTTTTT. Protein product: CASSRGTGGSTEKLFF. The J gene is TRBJ1-4, the V gene TRBV28; 11 nucleotides line up with TRBD1. J gave up 7 bases and V 5 bases, and 9 bases lay outside the gene matches. Germline CDR1 and CDR2: MDHEN and SYDVKM. The CDR3 extends over 16 amino acids.

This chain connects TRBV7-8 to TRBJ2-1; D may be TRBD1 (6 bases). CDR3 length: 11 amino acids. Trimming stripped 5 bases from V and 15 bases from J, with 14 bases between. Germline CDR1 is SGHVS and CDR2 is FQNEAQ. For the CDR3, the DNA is TGTGCCAGCAGCCTAGGGGGACGTCCGTTCTTC. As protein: CASSLGGRPFF.

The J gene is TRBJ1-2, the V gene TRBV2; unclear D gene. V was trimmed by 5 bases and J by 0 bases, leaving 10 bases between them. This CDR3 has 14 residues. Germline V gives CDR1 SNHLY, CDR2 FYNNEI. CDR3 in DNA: TGTGCCAGCAGTTCCCGGGGAGCTAACTATGGCTACACCTTC. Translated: CASSSRGANYGYTF.

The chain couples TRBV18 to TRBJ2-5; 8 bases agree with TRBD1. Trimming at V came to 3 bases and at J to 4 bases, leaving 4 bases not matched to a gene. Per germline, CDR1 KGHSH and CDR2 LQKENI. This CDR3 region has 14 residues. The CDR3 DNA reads TGTGCCAGCTCACCGTCGGGACAGGCAGAGACCCAGTACTTC. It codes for CASSPSGQAETQYF. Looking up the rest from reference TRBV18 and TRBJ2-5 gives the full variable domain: NAGVMQNPRHLVRRRGQEARLRCSPMKGHSHVYWYRQLPEEGLKFMVYLQKENIIDESGMPKERFSAEFPKEGPSILRIQQVVRGDSAAYFCASSPSGQAETQYFGPGTRLLVL.

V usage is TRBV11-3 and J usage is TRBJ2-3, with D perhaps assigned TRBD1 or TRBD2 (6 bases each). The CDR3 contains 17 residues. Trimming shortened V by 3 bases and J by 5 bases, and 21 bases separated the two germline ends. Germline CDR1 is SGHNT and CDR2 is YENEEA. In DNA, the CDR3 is TGTGCCAGCAGCTTGACGGGTCCGGGGGCGGGCAAAGATACGCAGTATTTT. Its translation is CASSLTGPGAGKDTQYF.

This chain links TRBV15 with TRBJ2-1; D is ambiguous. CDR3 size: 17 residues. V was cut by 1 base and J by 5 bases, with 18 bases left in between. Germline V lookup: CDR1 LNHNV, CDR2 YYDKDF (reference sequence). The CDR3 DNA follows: TGTGCCACCAGCAGAGGAGCAAGAAGGCCCCCAAACAATGAGCAGTTCTTC. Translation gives CATSRGARRPPNNEQFF.

This CDR3 reads CASSSTRLAGEQFF. As DNA, the CDR3 is TGTGCCAGCAGCTCGACCCGACTAGCGGGAGAGCAGTTCTTC. The chain carries TRBV7-2 and TRBJ2-1; the match to TRBD2 covers 11 bases. The CDR3 length is 14 residues. With 4 bases clipped from V and 10 bases from J, the junction kept 6 bases outside the gene matches. Per germline, CDR1 SGHTA and CDR2 FQGNSA.

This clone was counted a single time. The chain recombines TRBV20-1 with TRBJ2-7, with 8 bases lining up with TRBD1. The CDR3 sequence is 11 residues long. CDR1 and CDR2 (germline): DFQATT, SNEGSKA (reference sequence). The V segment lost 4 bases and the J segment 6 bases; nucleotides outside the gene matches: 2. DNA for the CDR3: TGCAGTGCTAACACAGGGGGCGAGCAGTACTTC. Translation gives CSANTGGEQYF.

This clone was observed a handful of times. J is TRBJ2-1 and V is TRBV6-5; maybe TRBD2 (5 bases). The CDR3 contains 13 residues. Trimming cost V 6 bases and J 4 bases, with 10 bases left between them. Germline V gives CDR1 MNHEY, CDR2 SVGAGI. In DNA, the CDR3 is TGTGCCAGCAGCCTTAGCGAGTACAATGAGCAGTTCTTC. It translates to CASSLSEYNEQFF.